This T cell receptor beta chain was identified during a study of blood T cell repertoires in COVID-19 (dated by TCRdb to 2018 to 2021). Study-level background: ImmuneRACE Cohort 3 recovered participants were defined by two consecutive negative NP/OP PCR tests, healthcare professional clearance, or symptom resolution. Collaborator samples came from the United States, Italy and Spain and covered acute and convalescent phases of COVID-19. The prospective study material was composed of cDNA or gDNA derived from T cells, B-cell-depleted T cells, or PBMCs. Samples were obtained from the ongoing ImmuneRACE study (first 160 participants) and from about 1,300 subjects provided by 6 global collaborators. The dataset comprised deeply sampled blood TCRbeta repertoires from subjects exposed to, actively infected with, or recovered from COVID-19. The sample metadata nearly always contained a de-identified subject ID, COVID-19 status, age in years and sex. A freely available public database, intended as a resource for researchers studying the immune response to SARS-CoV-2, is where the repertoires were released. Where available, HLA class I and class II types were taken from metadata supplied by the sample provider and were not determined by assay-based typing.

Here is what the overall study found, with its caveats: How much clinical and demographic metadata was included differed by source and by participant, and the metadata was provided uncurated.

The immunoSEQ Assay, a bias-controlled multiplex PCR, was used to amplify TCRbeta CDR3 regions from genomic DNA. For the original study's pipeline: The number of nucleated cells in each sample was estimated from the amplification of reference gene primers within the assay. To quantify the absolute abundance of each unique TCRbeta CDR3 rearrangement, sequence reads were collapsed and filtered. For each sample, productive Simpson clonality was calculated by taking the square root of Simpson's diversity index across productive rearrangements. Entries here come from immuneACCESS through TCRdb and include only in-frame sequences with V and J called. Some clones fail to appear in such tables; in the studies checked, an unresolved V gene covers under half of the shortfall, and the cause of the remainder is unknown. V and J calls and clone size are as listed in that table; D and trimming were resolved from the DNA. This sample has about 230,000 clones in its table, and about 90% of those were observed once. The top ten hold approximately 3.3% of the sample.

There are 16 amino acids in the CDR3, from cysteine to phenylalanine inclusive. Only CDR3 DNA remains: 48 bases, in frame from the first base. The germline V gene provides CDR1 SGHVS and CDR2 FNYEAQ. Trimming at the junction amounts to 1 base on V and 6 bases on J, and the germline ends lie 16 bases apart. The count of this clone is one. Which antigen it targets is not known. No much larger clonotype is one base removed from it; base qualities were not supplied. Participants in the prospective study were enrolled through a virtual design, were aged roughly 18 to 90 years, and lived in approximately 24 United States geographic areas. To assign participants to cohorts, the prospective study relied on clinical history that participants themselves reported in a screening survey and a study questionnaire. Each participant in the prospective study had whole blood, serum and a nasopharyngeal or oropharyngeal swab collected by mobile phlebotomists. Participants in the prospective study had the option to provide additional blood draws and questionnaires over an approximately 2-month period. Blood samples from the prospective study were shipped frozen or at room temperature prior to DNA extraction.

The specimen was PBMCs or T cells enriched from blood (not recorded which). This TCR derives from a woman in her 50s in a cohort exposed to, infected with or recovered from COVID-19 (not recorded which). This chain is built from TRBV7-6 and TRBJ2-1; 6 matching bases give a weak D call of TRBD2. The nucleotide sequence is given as TGTGCCAGCAGCTTAGAGTCGGGGGTCTACGGCAATGAGCAGTTCTTC. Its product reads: CASSLESGVYGNEQFF.